Reported below is one T cell receptor (beta chain). What it binds is unknown. Only in-frame clones appear in the TCRdb table, and some are missing; sequencing was by immunoSEQ multiplex PCR. The table lists more than 250,000 clones, 93% of them singletons. The data derive from a study of T cell responses to AZD1222 COVID-19 vaccine. Study observations and caveats: At baseline, seropositivity was found in only a handful of AZD1222 recipients.

This CDR3 has 14 amino acids. Trimming stripped 3 bases from V and 10 bases from J, with 13 bases between. The germline V gene encodes CDR1 MGHRA and CDR2 YSYEKL. The origin of this receptor is an adult in good health. Sequenced here: peripheral blood, sampled on day 0 of AZD1222 vaccination. The genes are TRBV4-1 and TRBJ1-6, with unresolved D. Here the CDR3 DNA reads TGCGCCAGCAGCCACACAGAGGAGCGGTCACCCCTCCACTTT. Its protein product is CASSHTEERSPLHF.